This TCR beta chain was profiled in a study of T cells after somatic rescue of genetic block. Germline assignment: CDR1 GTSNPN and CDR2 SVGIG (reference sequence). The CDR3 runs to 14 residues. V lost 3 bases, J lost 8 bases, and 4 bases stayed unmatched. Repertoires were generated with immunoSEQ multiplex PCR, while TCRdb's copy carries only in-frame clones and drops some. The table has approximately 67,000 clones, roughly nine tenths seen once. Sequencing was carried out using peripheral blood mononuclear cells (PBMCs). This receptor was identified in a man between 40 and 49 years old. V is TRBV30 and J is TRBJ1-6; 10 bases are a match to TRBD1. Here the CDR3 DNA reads TGTGCCTGGAGCCGGGACAGGGGTTATTCACCCCTCCACTTT. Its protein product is CAWSRDRGYSPLHF.